This T cell receptor (beta chain) was sequenced for a study of regulatory T cells in long-lasting Graves disease. Time point in this sample: newly diagnosed GD, antithyroid drugs for less than 3 months. Scientists built the TCR library using RNA that was extracted from PBMCs. Findings and limits, study-wide: Newly diagnosed Graves' patients exceeded persistent ones in TCR diversity.

On this clonotype itself: Its antigen remains unknown.

Arm-PCR of CDR3 regions and iRepertoire HTBI primers were the basis on which TCR beta libraries were built. Original data processing: Identification across samples found 50 to 80 TRBV and 15 or so TRBJ segments. From the multiplex PCR reads, TCRdb called clonotypes with MiXCR, one entry per CDR3 protein. The V and J calls and clone size come from TCRdb's table, not from the authors' own analysis. The data show roughly 500,000 distinct CDR3 sequences, around 12% seen once. This same sample was also taken into another study, of T cells in Graves' hyperthyroidism and ophthalmopathy.

This TCR was recovered from a woman in her twenties or thirties with Graves disease. Source: peripheral blood mononuclear cells (PBMCs), taken at new diagnosis, from a patient treated with antithyroid drugs.

The CDR3 DNA is TGTGCCAGCAGCATAGGGGCGGGAGCGGTGCAGTTCTTC. The encoded protein is CASSIGAGAVQFF. The chain employs TRBV14 and TRBJ2-1; TRBD2 matches 7 bases. Germline CDR1 SGHDN, CDR2 FVKESK. The CDR3 is 13 amino acids. V dropped 5 bases and J dropped 12; count of bases not matched to a gene: 10.